Sequencing of this TCR beta chain was carried out in a study of blood T cell repertoires in COVID-19. Across the study: PBMCs, B-cell-depleted T cells, or T cells were the source of the cDNA or gDNA that made up the material.

Here immunoSEQ multiplex PCR was the method, and the copy in TCRdb shows in-frame clones only, minus some. The repertoire holds a few hundred thousand clones, with about 87% as singletons. Either two negative PCRs, clearance, or symptom resolution qualified Cohort 3 donors as recovered. V was clipped by 1 base and J by 4 bases, with 11 bases between them. CDR1 is SGHRS, CDR2 YFSETQ, per germline. This CDR3 spans 14 amino acids. The source is a woman in her forties or fifties who had recovered from COVID-19. This chain links TRBV5-1 with TRBJ1-1; no reliable D call. Sequencing was carried out using PBMCs or T cells enriched from blood (not recorded which). The CDR3 spells CASSLSWEGTEAFF. In nucleotides, the CDR3 is TGCGCCAGCAGCTTGTCGTGGGAGGGCACTGAAGCTTTCTTT. Variable domain in full (rest from reference TRBV5-1 and TRBJ1-1): KAGVTQTPRYLIKTRGQQVTLSCSPISGHRSVSWYQQTPGQGLQFLFEYFSETQRNKGNFPGRFSGRQFSNSRSEMNVSTLELGDSALYLCASSLSWEGTEAFFGQGTRLTVV.